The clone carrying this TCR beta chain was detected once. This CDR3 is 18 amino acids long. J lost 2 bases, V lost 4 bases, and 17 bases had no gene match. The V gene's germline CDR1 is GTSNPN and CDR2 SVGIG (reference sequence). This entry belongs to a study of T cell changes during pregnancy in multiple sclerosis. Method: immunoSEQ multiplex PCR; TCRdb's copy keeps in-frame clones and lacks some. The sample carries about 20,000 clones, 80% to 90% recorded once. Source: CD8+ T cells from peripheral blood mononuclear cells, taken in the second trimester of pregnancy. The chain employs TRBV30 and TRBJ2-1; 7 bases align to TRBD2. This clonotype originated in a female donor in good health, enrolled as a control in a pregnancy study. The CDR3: CAWNSGIIGGDTYNEQFF. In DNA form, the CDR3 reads TGTGCCTGGAACTCGGGGATAATTGGGGGGGATACCTACAATGAGCAGTTCTTC.